This TCR beta chain derives from a study of CD8 T cells in ankylosing spondylitis. The study's findings and limits: Within ankylosing spondylitis blood, a TCR beta motif made up of seven to nine highly homologous variants appeared to be characteristic. Disease-linked clones bore a CD8+ phenotype, appearing relatively rarely in peripheral blood. Clones tied to disease were said to be significantly enriched in matched ankylosing spondylitis synovial fluid.

In its sample, this clonotype was seen a few times. Its matching antigen is unknown. Quantitative 5'-RACE with molecular barcodes produced the TCR beta libraries. A single record per CDR3 protein comes from TCRdb applying MiXCR to the 5' RACE reads. This sample carries 100,000 to 150,000 distinct CDR3 sequences, 17% of them seen once, and the ten largest clones take approximately 30%. The specimen was blood, either unsorted or a sorted T cell fraction (not recorded which). The TCR sequence derives from a male donor with ankylosing spondylitis.

The CDR3 sequence: CASSVQPQGGYNEQFF. The CDR3 DNA sequence: TGTGCCAGCAGCGTCCAGCCTCAGGGGGGTTACAATGAGCAGTTCTTC. V and J are TRBV9 and TRBJ2-1; tentative D call: TRBD1 (7 bases). Germline assignment: CDR1 SGDLS and CDR2 YYNGEE. V was pared by 2 bases and J by 4 bases, with 16 bases between. The CDR3 loop spans 16 amino acids. Filled out from reference TRBV9 and TRBJ2-1, the complete variable domain reads DSGVTQTPKHLITATGQRVTLRCSPRSGDLSVYWYQQSLDQGLQFLIQYYNGEERAKGNILERFSAQQFPDLHSELNLSSLELGDSALYFCASSVQPQGGYNEQFFGPGTRLTVL.